This TCR beta chain was sequenced in a study of blood T cell repertoires in COVID-19. Study overall: Both acute and convalescent COVID-19 samples were obtained from the United States, Italy and Spain.

The CDR3 is 13 residues long. Trimming at V came to 8 bases and at J to 8 bases, leaving 9 bases not matched to a gene. The germline CDR1 and CDR2 sequences are SGHRS and YFSETQ. Assay used: immunoSEQ multiplex PCR; TCRdb lists only in-frame clones, some missing. The sample has approximately 230,000 clones; more than 65% are singletons. This rearrangement joins TRBV5-1 to TRBJ1-2; 10 nucleotides match TRBD1. The sample was peripheral blood. The receptor's source is a woman in her 40s with active or convalescent COVID-19. CDR3 in amino acids: CASTGQGRQGYTF. CDR3 in DNA: TGCGCCAGTACGGGACAGGGGCGGCAGGGCTACACCTTC. The full variable domain, completed using reference TRBV5-1 and TRBJ1-2, is KAGVTQTPRYLIKTRGQQVTLSCSPISGHRSVSWYQQTPGQGLQFLFEYFSETQRNKGNFPGRFSGRQFSNSRSEMNVSTLELGDSALYLCASTGQGRQGYTFGSGTRLTVV.